The 25 T cell receptor beta chains presented below share a single source sample, sequenced in a study of T cells in Graves' hyperthyroidism and ophthalmopathy. Researchers took RNA transcripts and amplified the TCR beta CDR3 regions from them. Researchers ran a first-round RT-PCR on the TCR CDR3 using the HTBI primer set. TCRdb redid the calling of the multiplex PCR reads with MiXCR, one entry per CDR3 protein. The sample carries about 500,000 distinct CDR3 sequences, more than 15% recorded once. The sequenced sample was blood. The origin of the receptors is a woman in her 30s with Graves' ophthalmopathy.

This clonotype was counted at least ten times. V and J are TRBV20-1 and TRBJ1-5, with 8 positions matching TRBD1. V lost 3 bases to trimming and J lost 6 bases; unmatched junction nucleotides: 4. This CDR3 comprises 13 residues. Germline-derived CDR1 and CDR2 are DFQATT and SNEGSKA (reference sequence). CDR3 loop: CSAREQGGQPQHF. CDR3 DNA sequence: TGCAGTGCTAGGGAACAGGGGGGTCAGCCCCAGCATTTT.

This clonotype was seen ten or more times. The chain is built from TRBV13 and TRBJ2-1; the match to TRBD2 covers 7 bases. Trimming removed 5 bases from V and 6 bases from J; junction bases left unmatched: 13. Germline CDR1 reads PRHDT; CDR2 reads FYEKMQ (reference sequence). The CDR3 length is 16 residues. This CDR3 reads CASSPSLAESPNEQFF. As DNA, the CDR3 is TGTGCCAGCAGCCCTAGTCTAGCGGAATCCCCCAATGAGCAGTTCTTC.

The sample holds many counts of this clonotype. The V call is TRBV28, the J call TRBJ2-1, with 9 bases matching TRBD1. With V trimmed by 6 bases and J by 3 bases, 6 bases remained unmatched. CDR3 length: 15 residues. Germline assignment: CDR1 MDHEN and CDR2 SYDVKM. The CDR3 spells CASRMGQGNYNEQFF. The CDR3 region has the DNA TGTGCCAGCAGAATGGGACAGGGAAACTACAATGAGCAGTTCTTC. Looking up the rest from reference TRBV28 and TRBJ2-1 gives the full variable domain: DVKVTQSSRYLVKRTGEKVFLECVQDMDHENMFWYRQDPGLGLRLIYFSYDVKMKEKGDIPEGYSVSREKKERFSLILESASTNQTSMYLCASRMGQGNYNEQFFGPGTRLTVL.

This clonotype was detected ten times or more. The gene calls are TRBV6-2 or TRBV6-3 and TRBJ2-5, with D unclear. Germline V gene data show CDR1 as MNHEY and CDR2 as SVGEGT. Trimming pared 7 bases from V and 0 bases from J, leaving 9 bases between. This CDR3 region has 13 residues. CDR3 coding DNA: TGTGCCAGCACTTGGGCGGACCAAGAGACCCAGTACTTC. Protein: CASTWADQETQYF.

This chain connects TRBV15 to TRBJ1-1; D is unresolved. This CDR3 is 15 amino acids long. Germline CDR1 reads LNHNV; CDR2 reads YYDKDF (reference sequence). V gave up 3 bases and J gave up 2 bases, with 13 bases separating them. The CDR3 nucleotides are TGTGCCACCAGCAGTTATCGGGGTTTAAACACTGAAGCTTTCTTT. Amino acids: CATSSYRGLNTEAFF. The entire variable domain, with the rest obtained from reference TRBV15 and TRBJ1-1, is as follows: DAMVIQNPRYQVTQFGKPVTLSCSQTLNHNVMYWYQQKSSQAPKLLFHYYDKDFNNEADTPDNFQSRRPNTSFCFLDIRSPGLGDTAMYLCATSSYRGLNTEAFFGQGTRLTVV.

This clonotype has a count of ten or more. The rearrangement uses TRBV9 and TRBJ2-1; TRBD1 aligns across 10 bases. The CDR3 totals 15 residues. Germline loops: CDR1 SGDLS, CDR2 YYNGEE. Losses at the gene ends were 4 bases for V and 6 bases for J; bases not matched to a gene: 7. The CDR3, as DNA: TGTGCCAGCAGCACTTCCGGGACAGGGGTCAATGAGCAGTTCTTC. Its protein product is CASSTSGTGVNEQFF.

This clonotype was counted between two and nine times. The chain uses TRBV29-1 and TRBJ1-1; D is possibly TRBD1 (5 bases). With 7 bases removed from V and 0 bases from J, the gap between germline ends came to 12 bases. This CDR3 is built from 13 residues. Germline values: CDR1 SQVTM, CDR2 ANQGSEA. CDR3 nucleotides: TGCAGCGCCCGCCGGGACTTGAACACTGAAGCTTTCTTT. This translates into CSARRDLNTEAFF.

With regard to this clonotype: A much larger clonotype is one base distant, so this may be a read error. The CDR3 DNA reads TGCAGTGCTAGATCCAATGAGCAGTTCTTC. It yields the protein CSARSNEQFF. This chain joins TRBV20-1 and TRBJ2-1, with no clear D. This CDR3 is built from 10 residues. V gave up 2 bases and J gave up 6 bases, with 2 bases separating them. CDR1 DFQATT and CDR2 SNEGSKA come from the germline V gene (reference sequence).

This clonotype occurred a few times. The chain is built from TRBV5-1 and TRBJ2-3; possible D gene TRBD2, 6 bases. The CDR3 runs to 15 residues. Germline CDR1 reads SGHRS; CDR2 reads YFSETQ. V dropped 2 bases and J dropped 6 bases, with 16 bases sitting between them. CDR3 sequence reads: CASSLGGPLADTQYF. For the CDR3, the DNA is TGCGCCAGCAGCTTAGGAGGGCCGCTTGCGGATACGCAGTATTTT.

V and J are TRBV6-5 and TRBJ2-5; either TRBD1 or TRBD2 may fit D (6 bases each). V was trimmed by 2 bases and J by 2 bases, leaving 12 bases between them. CDR1 and CDR2 from the germline V gene are MNHEY and SVGAGI. The CDR3 extends over 15 amino acids. The CDR3 loop reads CASSYDRGRQETQYF. The CDR3 DNA follows: TGTGCCAGCAGTTACGATAGGGGGAGGCAAGAGACCCAGTACTTC.

This clonotype showed up just a few times. The V gene is TRBV28, the J gene TRBJ2-7, with 12 nucleotides matching TRBD2. The CDR3 has 16 residues. V was clipped by 4 bases and J by 6 bases; unmatched bases: 10. Germline V lookup: CDR1 MDHEN, CDR2 SYDVKM. DNA of the CDR3: TGTGCCAGCAGTTACCCAAGACTAGCGGGAGTCCCCGAGCAGTACTTC. Its protein is CASSYPRLAGVPEQYF. The whole variable domain, remainder taken from reference TRBV28 and TRBJ2-7, is DVKVTQSSRYLVKRTGEKVFLECVQDMDHENMFWYRQDPGLGLRLIYFSYDVKMKEKGDIPEGYSVSREKKERFSLILESASTNQTSMYLCASSYPRLAGVPEQYFGPGTRLTVT.

V is TRBV5-1 and J is TRBJ1-6; TRBD1 might be the D (6 bases). V lost 1 base to trimming and J lost 6 bases, with 11 bases between them. The CDR3 has 15 residues. Germline V gene lookup returns CDR1 SGHRS and CDR2 YFSETQ. CDR3 amino acids: CASSLRAGVNSPLHF. The CDR3 DNA is TGCGCCAGCAGCTTGCGGGCAGGGGTTAATTCACCCCTCCACTTT.

This chain uses TRBV10-1 with TRBJ2-1; D not resolved. CDR3 length equals 16 residues. Per germline, CDR1 WNHNN and CDR2 SYGVQD (reference sequence). V gave up 3 bases and J gave up 1 base, with 13 bases separating them. The CDR3 here is CASSEVAQGSYNEQFF. Written as DNA, the CDR3 is TGCGCCAGCAGTGAAGTAGCCCAAGGGTCCTACAATGAGCAGTTCTTC.

The V and J genes are TRBV28 and TRBJ1-5; 9 bases align to TRBD1. Per the germline V gene, CDR1 is MDHEN and CDR2 is SYDVKM. The CDR3 runs to 18 residues. V shed 6 bases and J 0 bases; nucleotides not matched to a gene: 12. The CDR3 DNA reads as TGTGCCAGCAGCAAGACAGGGGGTACTTTTTTTAGCAATCAGCCCCAGCATTTT. Encoded protein: CASSKTGGTFFSNQPQHF.

This clonotype was seen at least ten times. This chain connects TRBV18 to TRBJ1-6; the match to TRBD1 covers 7 bases. CDR1 and CDR2 from the germline V gene are KGHSH and LQKENI. This CDR3 comprises 14 residues. V lost 3 bases, J lost 6 bases, and 2 bases stayed unmatched. CDR3: CASSPGQTNSPLHF. CDR3 sequence (DNA): TGTGCCAGCTCACCGGGACAGACTAATTCACCCCTCCACTTT.

About this clonotype: A much larger clone sits a single nucleotide away, making a read error possible. The rearrangement links TRBV5-1 to TRBJ2-1; the D is unclear. Germline lookup yields CDR1 SGHRS and CDR2 YFSETQ. The CDR3 runs to 14 residues. CDR3 in DNA: TGCGCCAGCAGCTTGAGACATAACTACAGTGAGCAGTTCTTC. Encoded protein: CASSLRHNYSEQFF.

The genes are TRBV5-6 and TRBJ2-1, with 9 bases aligning to TRBD1. The CDR3 runs 13 residues. V lost 1 base, J lost 9 bases, and 2 bases stayed unmatched. Germline CDR1 reads SGHDT; CDR2 reads YYEEEE. In DNA form, the CDR3 reads TGTGCCAGCAGCTTGCACAGGGGGCGTGAGCAGTTCTTC. It codes for CASSLHRGREQFF.

This clonotype was observed many times. The V call is TRBV7-2, the J call TRBJ1-4; no clear D. This CDR3 is 12 amino acids long. Deletions cut 3 bases from V and 7 bases from J, with 6 bases between. CDR1 and CDR2 (germline): SGHTA, FQGNSA. The CDR3, as DNA: TGTGCCAGCAGCTTGTCCGGTGAAAAACTGTTTTTT. Translating it yields CASSLSGEKLFF.

This clonotype was seen at least ten times. The chain uses TRBV6-2 or TRBV6-3 and TRBJ1-1; maybe TRBD1 (5 bases). V was trimmed by 7 bases and J by 0 bases, leaving 9 bases between them. CDR3 length: 13 amino acids. The germline gives CDR1 MNHEY, CDR2 SVGEGT. CDR3: CASKFRVNTEAFF. The DNA for the CDR3 is TGTGCCAGCAAATTCAGGGTGAACACTGAAGCTTTCTTT.

The chain links TRBV30 to TRBJ2-5; D is ambiguous. CDR1 and CDR2 from the germline V gene are GTSNPN and SVGIG (reference sequence). Deletions cut 0 bases from V and 1 base from J, with 9 bases between. The CDR3 length is 14 residues. CDR3 sequence reads: CAWSVGPFQETQYF. In DNA form, the CDR3 reads TGTGCCTGGAGTGTTGGGCCTTTCCAAGAGACCCAGTACTTC.

The chain joins TRBV19 to TRBJ2-7; D possibly corresponds to TRBD1 (5 bases). Looked up from germline, CDR1 is LNHDA and CDR2 is SQIVND (reference sequence). The CDR3 extends over 13 amino acids. Deletions cut 4 bases from V and 3 bases from J, with 10 bases between. The CDR3 here is CASSKTVFYEQYF. The CDR3, as DNA: TGTGCCAGTAGTAAGACAGTATTCTACGAGCAGTACTTC. The full variable domain, its missing parts supplied by reference TRBV19 and TRBJ2-7, is DGGITQSPKYLFRKEGQNVTLSCEQNLNHDAMYWYRQDPGQGLRLIYYSQIVNDFQKGDIAEGYSVSREKKESFPLTVTSAQKNPTAFYLCASSKTVFYEQYFGPGTRLTVT.

This clonotype was found a few times. The CDR3 here is CSARGEPWTSSPGNEQFF. Here the CDR3 DNA reads TGCAGTGCTAGAGGGGAACCCTGGACTAGCTCTCCCGGTAATGAGCAGTTCTTC. This chain links TRBV20-1 with TRBJ2-1, with 8 positions matching TRBD2. V lost 1 base and J lost 7; bases outside the gene matches: 18. The CDR3 sequence is 18 residues long. Germline CDR1 is DFQATT and CDR2 is SNEGSKA (reference sequence).

On this clonotype itself: Lacking the conserved final phenylalanine or tryptophan, this CDR3 likely reflects a read error. This rearrangement joins TRBV12-5 to TRBJ1-1, with D unresolved. The germline CDR1 and CDR2 sequences are LGHNT and FRNRAP. Trimming stripped 4 bases from V and 0 bases from J, with 6 bases between. The CDR3 totals 13 residues. The CDR3 loop reads CASGSQVNTEAFS. In nucleotides, the CDR3 is TGTGCTAGTGGTTCTCAGGTGAACACTGAAGCTTTCTCT.

The gene calls are TRBV14 and TRBJ2-3; D possibly corresponds to TRBD1 (5 bases). Trimming shortened V by 4 bases and J by 4 bases, and 24 bases separated the two germline ends. The CDR3 sequence is 18 residues long. The germline gives CDR1 SGHDN, CDR2 FVKESK. CDR3 in DNA: TGTGCCAGCAGCCTCTTATCGTGGGGCTCAATTTCACCAGATACGCAGTATTTT. Protein sequence: CASSLLSWGSISPDTQYF.

Here the CDR3 DNA reads TGTGCCACCAGTGATACTACCGGACATATCTCTGGGGCCAACGTCCTGACTTTC. The encoded protein is CATSDTTGHISGANVLTF. V gene TRBV24-1 combines with J gene TRBJ2-6, with D perhaps matching TRBD1 (5 bases). This CDR3 is built from 18 residues. V lost 3 bases and J lost 0, with 14 bases in between. The germline gives CDR1 KGHDR, CDR2 SFDVKD.